The TCR beta chain under discussion was sequenced for a study of blood T cells in healthy people across ages. To note about this clonotype: Possible read error: a much larger clone is one base away.

With a J-beta primer mix and a sample-barcoded 5' primer, a second PCR ran about 7 to 11 cycles. Every sample produced at least 2.5 million CDR3-containing paired-end reads. TCRdb called the 5' RACE reads again in MiXCR, with one record for every CDR3 protein. The data contain under 1,000,000 distinct CDR3 sequences, roughly 46% of them singletons. Sequenced sample: blood. The TCR was taken from a man aged 80 or over in good health.

The CDR3: CASSLFGLAAATQETQYF. In DNA form, the CDR3 reads TGTGCCAGCAGTTTATTCGGCCTAGCGGCCGCCACCCAAGAGACCCAGTACTTC. The chain recombines TRBV27 with TRBJ2-5; 7 positions agree with TRBD2. Germline assignment: CDR1 MNHEY and CDR2 SMNVEV (reference sequence). The CDR3 loop spans 18 amino acids. The trim removed 1 base at V and 1 base at J, leaving 12 bases unmatched.